The source of this T cell receptor (beta chain) is a study of T cells in Graves' hyperthyroidism and ophthalmopathy. Findings and caveats of the study: In the blood, most expanded thyroid clonotypes above 0.001 appeared as well. Prediction of ophthalmopathy progression came a median 6.5 months pre-onset.

This clonotype has ten or more counts. The target antigen is unknown. From RNA transcripts, TCR beta CDR3 regions were amplified. The HTBI primer set was used in a first-round RT-PCR of the TCR CDR3. TCRdb itself ran the multiplex PCR reads through MiXCR, one entry per CDR3 protein. The sample yields a few hundred thousand distinct CDR3 sequences, 15% to 18% seen once. Trimming removed 6 bases from V and 2 bases from J; junction bases left unmatched: 9. The CDR3 runs to 15 residues. This TCR was recovered from a woman aged 30 to 39 with Graves' hyperthyroidism. Sequenced material: blood. The rearrangement links TRBV12-3 or TRBV12-4 to TRBJ1-2, with 7 bases that match TRBD1. The CDR3 region is CASRTHGQANYGYTF. For the CDR3, the DNA is TGTGCCAGCAGGACCCACGGACAGGCAAACTATGGCTACACCTTC.